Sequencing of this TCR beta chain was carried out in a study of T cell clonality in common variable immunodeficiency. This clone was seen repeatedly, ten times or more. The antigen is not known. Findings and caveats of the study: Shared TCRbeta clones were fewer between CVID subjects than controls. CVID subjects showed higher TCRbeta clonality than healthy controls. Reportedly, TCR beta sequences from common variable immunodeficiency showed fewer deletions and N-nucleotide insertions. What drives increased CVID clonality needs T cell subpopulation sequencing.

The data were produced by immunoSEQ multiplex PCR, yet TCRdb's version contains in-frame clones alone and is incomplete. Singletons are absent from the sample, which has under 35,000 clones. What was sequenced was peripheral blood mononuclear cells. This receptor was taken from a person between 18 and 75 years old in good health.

The covered CDR3 bases are TGTGCCTGGAGTCCCGGCGGGGCACAGAACAGTCTGGACCCAGATACG. Its protein product is CAWSPGGAQNSLDPDT. The CDR3, in full, reads CAWSPGGAQNSLDPDTQYF. The chain is built from TRBV30 and TRBJ2-3, with a tentative D call TRBD2 (6 bases). The read terminates 3 residues ahead of where the CDR3 ends, so the germline J gene completes it. Trimming stripped 2 bases from V and 4 bases from J, with 28 bases between. Germline V gene data show CDR1 as GTSNPN and CDR2 as SVGIG (reference sequence). This CDR3 has 19 residues.